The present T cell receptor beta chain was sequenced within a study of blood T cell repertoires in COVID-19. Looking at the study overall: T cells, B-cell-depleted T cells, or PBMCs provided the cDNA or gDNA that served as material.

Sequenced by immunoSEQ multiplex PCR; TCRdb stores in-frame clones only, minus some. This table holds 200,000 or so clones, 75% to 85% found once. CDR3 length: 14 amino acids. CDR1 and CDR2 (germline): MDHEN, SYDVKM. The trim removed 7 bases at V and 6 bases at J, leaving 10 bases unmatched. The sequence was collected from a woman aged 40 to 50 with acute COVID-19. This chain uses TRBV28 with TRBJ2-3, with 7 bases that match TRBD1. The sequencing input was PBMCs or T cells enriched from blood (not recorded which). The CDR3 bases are TGTGCCAGCAAAGGGGGCACAGGGACCGATACGCAGTATTTT. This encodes CASKGGTGTDTQYF.